The sequence of this T cell receptor beta chain was determined in a study of blood T cells in healthy people across ages. PBMCs numbering at least 7 million were isolated per sample. The use of a sample-barcoded 5' primer and a J-beta primer mix characterized a second PCR of about 7 to 12 cycles. Every sample produced at least 2.5 million CDR3-containing paired-end reads. MiXCR was run by TCRdb on the 5' RACE reads, yielding one entry per CDR3 protein. The sample shows fewer than 1.5 million distinct CDR3 sequences, approximately 42% of them seen only once. This clonotype was detected a few times. Per the germline V gene, CDR1 is MDHEN and CDR2 is SYDVKM. The CDR3 length is 14 residues. Trimming took off 5 bases at V and 2 bases at J, with 10 bases between the two ends.

V is TRBV28 and J is TRBJ2-4; D gene unclear. The sample was blood. The TCR comes from a woman aged 18-29 years in good health. The CDR3 sequence is CASSLTDPKNIQYF. DNA of the CDR3: TGTGCCAGCAGTCTCACGGACCCCAAAAACATTCAGTACTTC.